This is a list of T cell receptor beta chains from one sample in a study of identical twins. MiXCR was run by TCRdb on the 5' RACE reads, yielding one entry per CDR3 protein. The repertoire holds some 500,000 distinct CDR3 sequences, with under 25% as singletons. The same specimen was also included in a second study, on T cells expressing NK-cell markers.

The sequencing input was CD4+ T cells sorted from blood. The receptors here all came from a woman aged 18-35 years in good health. The CDR3 runs from the conserved cysteine through the conserved F or W. Each record gives: clone size, D gene, J gene, V gene, CDR3 protein, CDR3 DNA. A D gene is named only where the DNA matches it firmly. Clone sizes are given selectively: once, few, many, or a class where the clone is expanded.

size: -
D: TRBD2
J: TRBJ2-1
V: TRBV5-1
CDR3: CASSLREVYDEQFF
DNA: TGCGCCAGCAGCTTGCGGGAGGTTTACGATGAGCAGTTCTTC

size: few
D: TRBD2
J: TRBJ2-1
V: TRBV7-9
CDR3: CASSLGGLAVGGNNEQFF
DNA: TGTGCCAGCAGCTTAGGAGGACTAGCGGTGGGGGGCAACAATGAGCAGTTCTTC

size: once
D: -
J: TRBJ1-3
V: TRBV11-2
CDR3: CASSLPGTAGNTIYF
DNA: TGTGCCAGCAGCTTACCGGGTACGGCTGGAAACACCATATATTTT

size: few
D: -
J: TRBJ2-5
V: TRBV7-9
CDR3: CASSLGPGATETQYF
DNA: TGTGCCAGCAGCCTTGGCCCGGGCGCAACAGAGACCCAGTACTTC

size: -
D: TRBD1
J: TRBJ1-1
V: TRBV7-2
CDR3: CASSSLGTANTEAFF
DNA: TGTGCCAGCAGCTCCCTAGGGACAGCGAACACTGAAGCTTTCTTT

size: few
D: -
J: TRBJ1-2
V: TRBV6-1
CDR3: CASSERAYGYTF
DNA: TGTGCCAGCAGTGAACGGGCCTATGGCTACACCTTC

size: few
D: -
J: TRBJ2-7
V: TRBV7-2
CDR3: CASSLEKGLGYEQYF
DNA: TGTGCCAGCAGCTTAGAAAAGGGACTGGGGTACGAGCAGTACTTC

size: few
D: -
J: TRBJ1-3
V: TRBV11-1
CDR3: CASSLGQMISGNTIYF
DNA: TGTGCCAGCAGCTTAGGACAGATGATCTCTGGAAACACCATATATTTT

size: -
D: TRBD1
J: TRBJ2-2
V: TRBV6-2/TRBV6-3
CDR3: CAIGGQGANTGELFF
DNA: TGTGCCATAGGAGGACAGGGAGCCAACACCGGGGAGCTGTTTTTT

size: -
D: -
J: TRBJ2-5
V: TRBV3-1
CDR3: CASSLKEGLRNFQETQYF
DNA: TGTGCCAGCAGCCTTAAGGAGGGACTCCGTAACTTCCAAGAGACCCAGTACTTC

size: -
D: -
J: TRBJ2-7
V: TRBV4-3
CDR3: CASSQSTLGRGDEQYF
DNA: TGCGCCAGCAGCCAATCGACGTTGGGGAGAGGGGACGAGCAGTACTTC

size: few
D: -
J: TRBJ2-4
V: TRBV10-3
CDR3: CAISDSVAKNIQYF
DNA: TGTGCCATCAGTGACTCGGTAGCCAAAAACATTCAGTACTTC

size: -
D: TRBD1
J: TRBJ1-5
V: TRBV7-9
CDR3: CASSLSLPGQGDQPQHF
DNA: TGTGCCAGCAGCTTATCACTCCCGGGACAGGGCGATCAGCCCCAGCATTTT

size: -
D: -
J: TRBJ2-1
V: TRBV30
CDR3: CAWSERIDDEQFF
DNA: TGTGCCTGGAGTGAGAGAATCGACGATGAGCAGTTCTTC

size: many
D: -
J: TRBJ1-1
V: TRBV20-1
CDR3: CSAFWGVTEAFF
DNA: TGCAGTGCATTTTGGGGGGTCACTGAAGCTTTCTTT

size: -
D: -
J: TRBJ1-2
V: TRBV6-5
CDR3: CASSYMGDYGYTF
DNA: TGTGCCAGCAGTTACATGGGGGACTATGGCTACACCTTC

size: -
D: -
J: TRBJ2-5
V: TRBV20-1
CDR3: CSARVPPFAETQYF
DNA: TGCAGTGCTAGAGTTCCCCCCTTCGCGGAGACCCAGTACTTC

size: -
D: -
J: TRBJ2-2
V: TRBV15
CDR3: CATRGPGRGGELFF
DNA: TGTGCCACCCGGGGACCCGGCCGGGGAGGGGAGCTGTTTTTT

size: few
D: -
J: TRBJ2-2
V: TRBV20-1
CDR3: CSALLTGTGELFF
DNA: TGCAGTGCTTTGCTGACCGGCACCGGGGAGCTGTTTTTT

size: -
D: TRBD2
J: TRBJ2-1
V: TRBV12-5
CDR3: CATGGSAYNEQFF
DNA: TGTGCTACCGGCGGGAGTGCCTACAATGAGCAGTTCTTC

size: -
D: -
J: TRBJ2-1
V: TRBV5-6
CDR3: CASSRGLRGSREQFF
DNA: TGTGCCAGCAGCCGGGGATTGAGGGGATCGAGGGAGCAGTTCTTC

size: -
D: TRBD1
J: TRBJ2-3
V: TRBV5-1
CDR3: CASSGGQGVDTQYF
DNA: TGCGCCAGCAGCGGCGGACAGGGCGTAGATACGCAGTATTTT

size: many
D: -
J: TRBJ1-1
V: TRBV11-2
CDR3: CASSLVENTEAFF
DNA: TGTGCCAGCAGCTTAGTGGAAAACACTGAAGCTTTCTTT

size: -
D: -
J: TRBJ2-5
V: TRBV7-2
CDR3: CASSLVMETQYF
DNA: TGTGCCAGCAGCTTAGTGATGGAGACCCAGTACTTC

size: few
D: -
J: TRBJ2-3
V: TRBV5-1
CDR3: CASSPIWGAQDTQYF
DNA: TGCGCCAGCAGCCCTATATGGGGGGCACAAGATACGCAGTATTTT

size: -
D: -
J: TRBJ2-1
V: TRBV4-3
CDR3: CASSQEFGLGYNEQFF
DNA: TGCGCCAGCAGCCAAGAATTTGGCCTGGGCTACAATGAGCAGTTCTTC

size: few
D: -
J: TRBJ2-3
V: TRBV29-1
CDR3: CSVEGTRTSTDTQYF
DNA: TGCAGCGTTGAGGGGACAAGAACTAGCACAGATACGCAGTATTTT

size: few
D: -
J: TRBJ1-1
V: TRBV7-2
CDR3: CASSLVVLRAEAFF
DNA: TGTGCCAGCAGCTTAGTGGTATTGCGTGCTGAAGCTTTCTTT

size: few
D: -
J: TRBJ1-2
V: TRBV20-1
CDR3: CSARPVGQIGSGGYTF
DNA: TGCAGTGCCAGGCCCGTGGGGCAGATTGGATCGGGTGGCTACACCTTC

size: -
D: TRBD1
J: TRBJ2-1
V: TRBV5-1
CDR3: CASSPQTGSNEQFF
DNA: TGCGCCAGCAGCCCCCAGACAGGGAGCAATGAGCAGTTCTTC

size: -
D: TRBD2
J: TRBJ2-1
V: TRBV20-1
CDR3: CSARDNLRGSSYNEQFF
DNA: TGCAGTGCTAGAGATAACTTGCGGGGGAGCTCCTACAATGAGCAGTTCTTC

size: few
D: -
J: TRBJ1-2
V: TRBV5-1
CDR3: CASSLDGGYTF
DNA: TGCGCCAGCAGCTTGGATGGCGGCTACACCTTC

size: few
D: -
J: TRBJ2-1
V: TRBV6-1
CDR3: CASSAQGGGPYNEQFF
DNA: TGTGCCAGCAGTGCCCAGGGCGGGGGCCCTTACAATGAGCAGTTCTTC

size: few
D: -
J: TRBJ1-5
V: TRBV12-3/TRBV12-4
CDR3: CASSPRTGNQPQHF
DNA: TGTGCCAGCAGTCCCCGGACAGGCAATCAGCCCCAGCATTTT

size: -
D: TRBD2
J: TRBJ2-1
V: TRBV12-3/TRBV12-4
CDR3: CATHSGGHRGEQFF
DNA: TGTGCCACCCACAGCGGGGGTCATAGGGGTGAGCAGTTCTTC

size: few
D: TRBD1
J: TRBJ2-7
V: TRBV5-1
CDR3: CASSLAQGATYEQYF
DNA: TGCGCCAGCAGCTTGGCACAGGGGGCAACCTACGAGCAGTACTTC

size: few
D: TRBD2
J: TRBJ2-1
V: TRBV11-2
CDR3: CASSFTGGEYNEQFF
DNA: TGTGCCAGCAGCTTCACGGGAGGGGAATACAATGAGCAGTTCTTC

size: -
D: -
J: TRBJ2-3
V: TRBV7-3
CDR3: CASSAFTGTDTQYF
DNA: TGTGCCAGCAGCGCCTTTACGGGCACAGATACGCAGTATTTT

size: few
D: -
J: TRBJ2-5
V: TRBV20-1
CDR3: CSALPRSVETQYF
DNA: TGCAGTGCTCTCCCTCGGAGCGTTGAGACCCAGTACTTC

size: few
D: TRBD2
J: TRBJ2-7
V: TRBV15
CDR3: CATSRDLGLAGARVYEQYF
DNA: TGTGCCACCAGCAGAGATCTGGGGCTAGCGGGAGCTCGGGTCTACGAGCAGTACTTC

size: -
D: -
J: TRBJ2-1
V: TRBV20-1
CDR3: CSVGGGATTNEQFF
DNA: TGCAGTGTGGGCGGGGGCGCCACCACTAATGAGCAGTTCTTC

size: -
D: -
J: TRBJ2-3
V: TRBV12-3/TRBV12-4
CDR3: CASSGTRLVGGQYF
DNA: TGTGCCAGCAGCGGGACCCGACTCGTTGGAGGGCAGTATTTT

size: -
D: -
J: TRBJ2-7
V: TRBV9
CDR3: CASSNRDRSYEQYF
DNA: TGTGCCAGCAGCAACCGGGACCGCTCCTACGAGCAGTACTTC

size: -
D: -
J: TRBJ2-7
V: TRBV15
CDR3: CATSRGSGHEQYF
DNA: TGTGCCACCAGCAGAGGGTCGGGTCACGAGCAGTACTTC

size: -
D: -
J: TRBJ1-1
V: TRBV27
CDR3: CASGGLSPGAEAFF
DNA: TGTGCCAGCGGCGGGCTTTCTCCGGGGGCTGAAGCTTTCTTT

size: many
D: -
J: TRBJ2-7
V: TRBV20-1
CDR3: CSAMWQTHPYEQYF
DNA: TGCAGTGCTATGTGGCAGACTCATCCCTACGAGCAGTACTTC

size: -
D: -
J: TRBJ2-1
V: TRBV6-1
CDR3: CASSRWARTNEQFF
DNA: TGTGCCAGCAGTCGCTGGGCGCGGACTAATGAGCAGTTCTTC

size: -
D: -
J: TRBJ2-5
V: TRBV10-2
CDR3: CASSEWDKETQYF
DNA: TGCGCCAGCAGTGAATGGGACAAAGAGACCCAGTACTTC

size: many
D: -
J: TRBJ2-6
V: TRBV20-1
CDR3: CSASGANVLTF
DNA: TGCAGTGCTAGCGGGGCCAACGTCCTGACTTTC

size: once
D: -
J: TRBJ2-3
V: TRBV12-3/TRBV12-4
CDR3: CASSFGGRNTDTQYF
DNA: TGTGCCAGCAGTTTTGGAGGGCGAAACACAGATACGCAGTATTTT

size: -
D: TRBD2
J: TRBJ2-2
V: TRBV12-5
CDR3: CASGLLRLAGDTGELFF
DNA: TGTGCTAGTGGTCTACTCCGACTAGCGGGAGACACCGGGGAGCTGTTTTTT